This TCR beta chain was sequenced for a study of shared clonotypes between healthy human individuals. CD8 cells classed as naive were CD45RO-negative and positively selected for CCR7, excluding terminally differentiated effector memory CD45RA+ cells. On this clone: Its antigen remains unknown.

Whole-study findings and limits: Rarefaction showed sorted-subset sequencing was incomplete despite large depth. Estimated richness was generally greater in naive than memory subsets.

Sequenced by immunoSEQ multiplex PCR; TCRdb stores in-frame clones only, minus some. Among about 2.1 million clones, 85% to 95% were seen once, and the ten largest hold over 1.5%. Trimming removed 4 bases from V and 1 base from J, with 14 bases in between. The germline V gene has CDR1 LGHNA and CDR2 YSLEER. The CDR3 runs to 15 residues. Sequencing used naive CD8+ T cells from PBMCs. The chain employs TRBV4-3 and TRBJ2-7; no reliable D call. The receptor was isolated from a man aged 18-30 years in good health. Some clones in this sample may be carry-over from other donors' samples. The CDR3, as DNA: TGCGCCAGCAGCCCCATCTCGGATGGGTCCTACGAGCAGTACTTC. It specifies CASSPISDGSYEQYF.